This T cell receptor (beta chain) was obtained from a study of cytomegalovirus exposure and HLA in healthy donors. Whole-study findings and limits: Rare TCR sequences dominated, though some public TCRs recurred in many donors. The study recorded more than 150 TCR beta chains that were cytomegalovirus-associated.

For this clone: Its antigen remains unidentified.

Trimming cost V 7 bases and J 8 bases; bases outside gene matches: 14. The CDR3 length is 15 residues. Germline V gene lookup returns CDR1 SNHLY and CDR2 FYNNEI. The donors were members of the validation cohort, which comprised under 150 subjects and was separate from the first cohort of fewer than 700 subjects. Measured with immunoSEQ multiplex PCR; TCRdb has only the in-frame clones, and not every one. Among around 190,000 clones listed, 85% were seen once. The sequenced material came from PBMCs. This chain joins TRBV2 and TRBJ2-1; TRBD2 matches 7 bases. This receptor was obtained from a man aged 18 to 30 in good health and CMV-seropositive. CDR3 sequence: CASKLAAFRGYEQFF. CDR3 DNA sequence: TGTGCCAGCAAGCTAGCGGCATTTAGAGGTTATGAGCAGTTCTTC.